Presented here are 8 T cell receptor beta chains from one specimen sequenced in a study of T cells after yellow fever vaccination. TCRdb recomputed calls from the 5' RACE reads with MiXCR, one row per CDR3 protein. The sample gives just under 600,000 distinct CDR3 sequences, roughly 13% of which show up once; 11% to 15% is in the top ten. The source material was PBMCs, sampled on the day of the yellow fever booster vaccination. These receptors all stem from a man between 25 and 39 years old who received the YFV17D yellow fever vaccine.

This clonotype has just a few counts. The CDR3 loop is CASSFEQFGDIEQFF. The CDR3 DNA follows: TGTGCCAGCAGCTTCGAACAGTTTGGCGACATTGAGCAGTTCTTC. The chain carries TRBV7-9 and TRBJ2-1; no firm D call. CDR3 length equals 15 residues. The germline V and J ends were trimmed by 3 bases and 9 bases, with 18 bases remaining between them. The germline V gene encodes CDR1 SEHNR and CDR2 FQNEAQ (reference sequence).

CDR3 loop: CASSFNGNEAFF. Here the CDR3 DNA reads TGTGCCAGCAGCTTTAACGGGAATGAAGCTTTCTTT. This rearrangement joins TRBV7-2 to TRBJ1-1; unclear D gene. V was cut by 3 bases and J by 7 bases, with 9 bases left in between. The CDR3 has 12 amino acids. Looked up from germline, CDR1 is SGHTA and CDR2 is FQGNSA.

The chain is built from TRBV7-9 and TRBJ2-7; no definite D call. Germline V gene sequence: CDR1 SEHNR, CDR2 FQNEAQ (reference sequence). The CDR3 runs 12 residues. Trimming shortened V by 2 bases and J by 10 bases, and 12 bases separated the two germline ends. The CDR3 protein is CASSLSRNDQYF. CDR3 nucleotides: TGTGCCAGCAGCTTAAGCCGGAATGACCAGTACTTC.

The chain couples TRBV10-3 to TRBJ1-4; perhaps TRBD1 as D (5 bases). Trimming left V 10 bases short and J 5 bases short, with 8 bases between. The CDR3 sequence is 11 residues long. Germline V gene lookup returns CDR1 ENHRY and CDR2 SYGVKD. CDR3 amino acids: CATQGNEKLFF. CDR3 nucleotide sequence: TGTGCCACCCAGGGAAATGAAAAACTGTTTTTT.

The rearrangement uses TRBV4-3 and TRBJ2-7, with D possibly being TRBD1 (6 bases). This CDR3 has 16 amino acids. Germline V gene data show CDR1 as LGHNA and CDR2 as YSLEER. The germline V and J ends were trimmed by 1 base and 3 bases, with 16 bases remaining between them. CDR3: CASSQGRPGTYYEQYF. In DNA, the CDR3 is TGCGCCAGCAGCCAAGGAAGACCTGGGACATACTACGAGCAGTACTTC.

This clonotype appeared many times. V usage is TRBV20-1 and J usage is TRBJ2-5, with 14 positions matching TRBD2. Germline V gene lookup returns CDR1 DFQATT and CDR2 SNEGSKA (reference sequence). Trimming cost V 1 base and J 4 bases; bases outside gene matches: 8. The CDR3 extends over 17 amino acids. The CDR3 is CSARVRGLAGVRETQYF. The CDR3 coding sequence is TGCAGTGCTAGAGTCAGGGGACTAGCGGGAGTACGAGAGACCCAGTACTTC.

V gene TRBV6-5 combines with J gene TRBJ2-3; 11 positions agree with TRBD2. Germline CDR1 reads MNHEY; CDR2 reads SVGAGI. The length of the CDR3 is 17 residues. V lost 4 bases and J lost 6; bases outside the gene matches: 12. The CDR3 bases are TGTGCCAGCAGTTCGCAGGTAGCGGGAGGGCCTTTTGATACGCAGTATTTT. It encodes CASSSQVAGGPFDTQYF.

There are a few counts of this clonotype. V gene TRBV20-1 combines with J gene TRBJ2-1; 8 bases are a match to TRBD2. The germline V gene encodes CDR1 DFQATT and CDR2 SNEGSKA (reference sequence). The J segment lost 3 bases and the V segment lost 4 bases, leaving 5 bases of the junction unmatched. The CDR3 spans 14 residues. The CDR3 nucleotides are TGCAGTGCTAACGGGAGGGCTAACTACAATGAGCAGTTCTTC. Translating it yields CSANGRANYNEQFF.